This T cell receptor beta chain was found in a study of blood T cell repertoires in COVID-19. On the study more broadly: Researchers got acute and convalescent COVID-19 samples from the United States, Italy and Spain. The analysed material was cDNA or gDNA that came from T cells, B-cell-depleted T cells, or PBMCs.

The CDR3 is 18 residues long. V was pared by 4 bases and J by 2 bases, with 14 bases of the junction left unmatched. CDR1 and CDR2 from the germline V gene are SGHRS and YFSETQ. Per the original data handling: Amplifying reference gene primers gave estimates of nucleated cell counts. Sequencing used immunoSEQ multiplex PCR; TCRdb keeps in-frame clones, though not all of them. V, J and clone size derive from that table, while D and trimming were established from the DNA sequence. The sample carries fewer than 80,000 clones, 90% recorded once. This receptor was identified in a man between 45 and 60 years old with acute or convalescent COVID-19. Sequencing was done on a sample of peripheral blood. The chain has TRBV5-1 and TRBJ2-3, with TRBD2 matching over 9 bases. The CDR3 sequence: CASSGGGLAGPDTDTQYF. DNA of the CDR3: TGCGCCAGCAGCGGGGGTGGTCTAGCGGGACCGGACACAGATACGCAGTATTTT.